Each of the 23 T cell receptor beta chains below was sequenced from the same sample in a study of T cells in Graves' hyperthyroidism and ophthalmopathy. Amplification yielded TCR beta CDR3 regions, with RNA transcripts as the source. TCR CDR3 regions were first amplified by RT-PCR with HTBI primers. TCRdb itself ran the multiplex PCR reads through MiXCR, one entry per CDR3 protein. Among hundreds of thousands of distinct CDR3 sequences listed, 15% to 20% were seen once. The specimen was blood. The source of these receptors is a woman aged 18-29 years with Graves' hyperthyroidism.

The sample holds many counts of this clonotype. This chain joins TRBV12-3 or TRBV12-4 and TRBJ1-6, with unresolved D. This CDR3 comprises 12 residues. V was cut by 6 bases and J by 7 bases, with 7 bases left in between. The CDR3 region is CASRQSNSPLHF. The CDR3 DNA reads TGTGCCAGCAGGCAGTCAAATTCACCCCTCCACTTT.

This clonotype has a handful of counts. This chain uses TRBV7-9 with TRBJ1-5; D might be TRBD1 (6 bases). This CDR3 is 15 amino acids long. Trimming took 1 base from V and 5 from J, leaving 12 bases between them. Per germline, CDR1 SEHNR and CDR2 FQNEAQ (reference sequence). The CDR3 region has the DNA TGTGCCAGCAGCTTAGGGGCAGGGGCGGATCAGCCCCAGCATTTT. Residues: CASSLGAGADQPQHF. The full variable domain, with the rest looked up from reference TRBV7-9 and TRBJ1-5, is DTGVSQNPRHKITKRGQNVTFRCDPISEHNRLYWYRQTLGQGPEFLTYFQNEAQLEKSRLLSDRFSAERPKGSFSTLEIQRTEQGDSAMYLCASSLGAGADQPQHFGDGTRLSIL.

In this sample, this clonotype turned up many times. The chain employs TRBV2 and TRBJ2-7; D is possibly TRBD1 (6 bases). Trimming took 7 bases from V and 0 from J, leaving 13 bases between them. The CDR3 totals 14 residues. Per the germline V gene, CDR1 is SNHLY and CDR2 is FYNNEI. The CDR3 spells CASKPDRPSYEQYF. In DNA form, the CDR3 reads TGTGCCAGCAAACCCGACAGGCCCTCCTACGAGCAGTACTTC.

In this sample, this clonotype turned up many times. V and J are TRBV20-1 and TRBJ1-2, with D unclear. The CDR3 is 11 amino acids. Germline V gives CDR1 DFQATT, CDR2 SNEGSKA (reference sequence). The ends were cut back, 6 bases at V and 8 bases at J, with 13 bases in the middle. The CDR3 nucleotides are TGCAGTGCCCATGGGCCGGGGGGCTACACCTTC. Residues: CSAHGPGGYTF.

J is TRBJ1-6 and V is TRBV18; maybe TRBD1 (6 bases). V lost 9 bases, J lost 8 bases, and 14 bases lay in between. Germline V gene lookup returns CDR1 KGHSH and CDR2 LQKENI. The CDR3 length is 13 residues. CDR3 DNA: TGTGCCAGTTCAGGACAGAGCCATTCACCCCTCCACTTT. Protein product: CASSGQSHSPLHF.

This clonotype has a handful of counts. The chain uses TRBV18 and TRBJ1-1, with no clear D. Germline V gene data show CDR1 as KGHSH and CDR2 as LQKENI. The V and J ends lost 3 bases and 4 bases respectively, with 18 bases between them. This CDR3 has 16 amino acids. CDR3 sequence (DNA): TGTGCCAGCTCACCGCTTGAAGTTGCTGGAGGCACTGAAGCTTTCTTT. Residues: CASSPLEVAGGTEAFF.

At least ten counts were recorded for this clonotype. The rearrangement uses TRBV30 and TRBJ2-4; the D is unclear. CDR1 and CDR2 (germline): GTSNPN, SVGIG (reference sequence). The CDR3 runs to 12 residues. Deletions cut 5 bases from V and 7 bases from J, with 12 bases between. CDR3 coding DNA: TGTGCCTGGGGGCCGAGCCCGAACATTCAGTACTTC. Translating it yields CAWGPSPNIQYF.

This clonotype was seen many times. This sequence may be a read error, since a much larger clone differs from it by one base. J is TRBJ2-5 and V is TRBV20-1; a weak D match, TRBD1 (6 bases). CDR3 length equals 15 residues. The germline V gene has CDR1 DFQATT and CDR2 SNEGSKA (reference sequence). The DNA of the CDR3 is TGCAGTGCTAGAGATTTTACGGACAGCCAAGAGACCAAGTACTTC. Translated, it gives CSARDFTDSQETKYF.

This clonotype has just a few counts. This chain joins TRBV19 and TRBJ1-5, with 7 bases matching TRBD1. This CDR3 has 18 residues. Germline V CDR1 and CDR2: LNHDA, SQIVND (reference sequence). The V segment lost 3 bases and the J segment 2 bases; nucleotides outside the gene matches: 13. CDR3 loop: CASSIYFGPRGGNQPQHF. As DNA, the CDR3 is TGTGCCAGTAGTATTTATTTCGGTCCCAGGGGGGGCAATCAGCCCCAGCATTTT.

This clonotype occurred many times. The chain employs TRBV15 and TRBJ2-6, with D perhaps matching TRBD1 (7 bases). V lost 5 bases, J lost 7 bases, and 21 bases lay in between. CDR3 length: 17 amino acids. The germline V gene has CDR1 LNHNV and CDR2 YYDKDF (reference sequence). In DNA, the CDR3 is TGTGCCACCAGCCGGCGGGACAGTCCCCTCGGAGCCAACGTCCTGACTTTC. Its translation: CATSRRDSPLGANVLTF.

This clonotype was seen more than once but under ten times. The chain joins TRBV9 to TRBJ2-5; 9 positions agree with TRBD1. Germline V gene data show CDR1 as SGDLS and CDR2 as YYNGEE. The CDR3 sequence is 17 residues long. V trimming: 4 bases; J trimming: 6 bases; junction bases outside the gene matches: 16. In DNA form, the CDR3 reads TGTGCCAGCAGCTCGGGACAGGGTGGCTTAGGGGAGAAGACCCAGTACTTC. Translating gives CASSSGQGGLGEKTQYF.

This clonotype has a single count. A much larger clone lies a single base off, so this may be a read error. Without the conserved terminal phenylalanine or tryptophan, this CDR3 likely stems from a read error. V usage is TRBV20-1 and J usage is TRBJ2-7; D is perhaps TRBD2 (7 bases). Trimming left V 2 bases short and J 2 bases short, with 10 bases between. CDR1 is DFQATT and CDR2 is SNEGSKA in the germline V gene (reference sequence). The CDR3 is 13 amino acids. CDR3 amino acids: CSARRGAPYEQYL. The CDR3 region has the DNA TGCAGTGCTAGACGGGGGGCCCCCTACGAGCAGTACTTG.

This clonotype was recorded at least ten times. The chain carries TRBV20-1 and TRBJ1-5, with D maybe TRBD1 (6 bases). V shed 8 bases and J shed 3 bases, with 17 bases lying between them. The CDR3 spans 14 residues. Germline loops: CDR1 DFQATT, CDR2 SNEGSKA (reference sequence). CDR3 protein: CSTPLGQSNQPQHF. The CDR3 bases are TGCAGTACCCCCCTCGGACAGTCCAATCAGCCCCAGCATTTT.

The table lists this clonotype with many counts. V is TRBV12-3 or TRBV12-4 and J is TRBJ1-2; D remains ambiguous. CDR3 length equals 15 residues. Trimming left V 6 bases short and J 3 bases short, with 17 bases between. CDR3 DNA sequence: TGTGCCAGCAGACGCCACATGGAGGTTGACTATGGCTACACCTTC. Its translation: CASRRHMEVDYGYTF.

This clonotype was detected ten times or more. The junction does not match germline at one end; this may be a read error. The CDR3 protein is CAMRPGQGRTGELSF. CDR3 DNA sequence: TGTGCCATGAGACCGGGACAGGGACGCACCGGGGAGCTGTCTTTT. The V gene is TRBV10-3, the J gene TRBJ2-2; TRBD1 matches 9 bases. Germline CDR1 reads ENHRY; CDR2 reads SYGVKD. This CDR3 spans 15 amino acids.

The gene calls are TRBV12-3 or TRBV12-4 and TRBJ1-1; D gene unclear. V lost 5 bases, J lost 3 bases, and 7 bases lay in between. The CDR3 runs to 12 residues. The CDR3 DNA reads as TGTGCCAGCAGTAGCCTATACACTGAAGCTTTCTTT. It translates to CASSSLYTEAFF.

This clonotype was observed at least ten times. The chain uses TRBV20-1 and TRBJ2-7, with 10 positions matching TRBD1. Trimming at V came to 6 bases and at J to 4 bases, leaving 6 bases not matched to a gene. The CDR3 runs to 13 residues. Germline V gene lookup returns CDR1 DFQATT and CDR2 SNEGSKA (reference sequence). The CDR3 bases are TGCAGTGCCTCACGGACAGGGGGGTACGAGCAGTACTTC. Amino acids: CSASRTGGYEQYF.

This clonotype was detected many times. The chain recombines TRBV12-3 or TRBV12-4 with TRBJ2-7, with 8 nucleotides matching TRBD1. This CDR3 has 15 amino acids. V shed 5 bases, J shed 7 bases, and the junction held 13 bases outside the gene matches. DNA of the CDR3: TGTGCCAGCAGTCCCCCCCCGGGACAGGTCTCTGAGCAGTACTTC. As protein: CASSPPPGQVSEQYF.

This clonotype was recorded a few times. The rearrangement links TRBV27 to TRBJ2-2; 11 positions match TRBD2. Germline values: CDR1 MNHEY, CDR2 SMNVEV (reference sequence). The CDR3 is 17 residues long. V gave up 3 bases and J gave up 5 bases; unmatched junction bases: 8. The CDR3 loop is CASSFRPSGGLTGELFF. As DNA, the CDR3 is TGTGCCAGCAGTTTCCGCCCTAGCGGGGGGTTAACCGGGGAGCTGTTTTTT.

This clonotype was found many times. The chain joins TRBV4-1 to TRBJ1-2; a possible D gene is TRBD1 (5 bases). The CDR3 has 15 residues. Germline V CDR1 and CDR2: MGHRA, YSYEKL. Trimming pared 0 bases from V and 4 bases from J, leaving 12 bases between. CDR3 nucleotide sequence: TGCGCCAGCAGCCAAGATTCGGCGGGGACCTATGGCTACACCTTC. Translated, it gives CASSQDSAGTYGYTF.

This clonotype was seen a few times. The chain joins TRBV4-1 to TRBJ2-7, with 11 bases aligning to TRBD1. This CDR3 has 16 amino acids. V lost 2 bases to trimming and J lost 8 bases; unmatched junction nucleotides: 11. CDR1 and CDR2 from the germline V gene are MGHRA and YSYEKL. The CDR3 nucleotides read TGCGCCAGCAGCCAAAGGACAGCGGACAGGGGGCTCAAGCAGTACTTC. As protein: CASSQRTADRGLKQYF.

DNA of the CDR3: TGCGCCAGCAGCTTGGCGGGGACAGGGACCGATGAAGCTTTCTTT. Protein: CASSLAGTGTDEAFF. The chain links TRBV5-1 to TRBJ1-1; 9 bases line up with TRBD1. CDR3 length: 15 residues. The V gene end was trimmed by 0 bases and the J gene end by 7 bases; junction bases not matched to a gene: 7. Per the germline V gene, CDR1 is SGHRS and CDR2 is YFSETQ.

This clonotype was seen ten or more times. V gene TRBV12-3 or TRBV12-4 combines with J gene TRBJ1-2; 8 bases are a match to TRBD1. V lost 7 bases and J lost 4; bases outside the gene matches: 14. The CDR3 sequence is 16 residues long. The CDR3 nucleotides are TGTGCCAGCACCCTGGACAGGGCGGATCGGCTCTATGGCTACACCTTC. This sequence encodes CASTLDRADRLYGYTF.